The rows below give T cell receptor beta chains drawn from one sample of a study of post-analysis software for immune sequencing data. TCRdb reanalysed the PCR reads using MiXCR and keeps one entry per CDR3 protein. The sample holds about 430,000 distinct CDR3 sequences, approximately 39% seen once. Sequencing was performed on blood. These receptors were collected from a girl between 2 and 10 years old with multiple sclerosis. Each CDR3 is given with its conserved first and last residue. The order of the fields is J gene, clone size, D gene, V gene, CDR3 DNA, CDR3 protein. D genes are given only for firm matches. Size tells how often a clone was seen (once, few, many) or the class of an expanded clone, and some rows leave it out.

J: TRBJ1-5
size: NA
D: NA
V: TRBV7-8
DNA: TGTGGGTCGGCGACGCGGGGCAATCAGCCCCAGCATTTT
CDR3: CGSATRGNQPQHF

J: TRBJ2-3
size: NA
D: TRBD2
V: TRBV7-9
DNA: TGTGCCAGCAGCTCCACCGGGACTAGCCTTTTTGATACGCAGTATTTT
CDR3: CASSSTGTSLFDTQYF

J: TRBJ2-1
size: NA
D: NA
V: TRBV6-5
DNA: TGTGCCAGCAGTCGATCCATCGGGTCCAATGAGCAGTTCTTC
CDR3: CASSRSIGSNEQFF

J: TRBJ2-3
size: few
D: NA
V: TRBV29-1
DNA: TGCAGCGTTTGGGCAGCTAGCACAGCTACGCAGTATTTT
CDR3: CSVWAASTATQYF

J: TRBJ2-7
size: few
D: NA
V: TRBV18
DNA: TGTGCCAGCTCACCAACTGGGGCGTTATCCTACGAGCAGTACTTC
CDR3: CASSPTGALSYEQYF

J: TRBJ2-7
size: few
D: TRBD2
V: TRBV29-1
DNA: TGCAGCGTCTTACTAGCGGACAACTACGAGCAGTACTTC
CDR3: CSVLLADNYEQYF

J: TRBJ2-7
size: many
D: NA
V: TRBV6-5
DNA: TGTGCCAGCAGTGGACAACAGGGAAGGAGCTCCTACGAGCAGTACTTC
CDR3: CASSGQQGRSSYEQYF

J: TRBJ2-1
size: NA
D: NA
V: TRBV28
DNA: TGTGCCATCATAGATCCGGGGTATGAGGGCAATGAGCAGTTCTTC
CDR3: CAIIDPGYEGNEQFF

J: TRBJ2-3
size: NA
D: TRBD2
V: TRBV9
DNA: TGTGCCAGCACTTGGGGGAGTAGCGGGAGGGCCTTCGCAGATACGCAGTATTTT
CDR3: CASTWGSSGRAFADTQYF

J: TRBJ2-2
size: NA
D: TRBD2
V: TRBV12-3/TRBV12-4
DNA: TGTGCCAGCAGTCCGACTAGCGGGAACGCGAACACCGGGGAGCTGTTTTTT
CDR3: CASSPTSGNANTGELFF

J: TRBJ2-7
size: NA
D: TRBD2
V: TRBV27
DNA: TGTGCCAGCAGCAGGGGACTAGCGGGAGCGGCGTACGAGCAGTACTTC
CDR3: CASSRGLAGAAYEQYF

J: TRBJ1-3
size: NA
D: TRBD1
V: TRBV28
DNA: TGTGCCAGCAGTACCACCCGACAGGGGCACTCTGGAAACACCATATATTTT
CDR3: CASSTTRQGHSGNTIYF

J: TRBJ1-2
size: few
D: TRBD1
V: TRBV28
DNA: TGTGCCAGCAGAACCTCCGGGACAGGGGGTGGCTACACCTTC
CDR3: CASRTSGTGGGYTF

J: TRBJ2-5
size: NA
D: NA
V: TRBV4-2
DNA: TGTGCCAGCAGTCTTAATCTGGCCTATAGCCAAGAGACCCAGTACTTC
CDR3: CASSLNLAYSQETQYF

J: TRBJ1-5
size: few
D: NA
V: TRBV29-1
DNA: TGCAGCGTTGTGTATGGAGGGGGCAATCAGCCCCAGCATTTT
CDR3: CSVVYGGGNQPQHF

J: TRBJ2-3
size: NA
D: TRBD2
V: TRBV24-1
DNA: TGTGCCACCAGTGCCCCGCGCGGGGGGGGCACAGATACGCAGTATTTT
CDR3: CATSAPRGGGTDTQYF

J: TRBJ2-3
size: NA
D: TRBD2
V: TRBV7-3
DNA: TGTACCAGCAGCGTAACTAGCGGGGGAGGAGATACGCAGTATTTT
CDR3: CTSSVTSGGGDTQYF

J: TRBJ2-4
size: NA
D: TRBD2
V: TRBV4-3
DNA: TGCGCCAGCAGCCAGGTTAGCGGGAGACCTTCCTACGGGCAGTACTTC
CDR3: CASSQVSGRPSYGQYF

J: TRBJ2-6
size: NA
D: NA
V: TRBV5-1
DNA: TGCGCCAGCAGCTCGGGGGGGACAGGGATTGGGGCCAACGTCCTGACTTTC
CDR3: CASSSGGTGIGANVLTF

J: TRBJ2-7
size: NA
D: TRBD1
V: TRBV6-5
DNA: TGTGCCAGCAGTTACGGGACAGTCCAGTACTTC
CDR3: CASSYGTVQYF

J: TRBJ1-1
size: few
D: NA
V: TRBV29-1
DNA: TGCAGCGTGGAAGTCGGTTTGAACACTGAAGCTTTCTTT
CDR3: CSVEVGLNTEAFF

J: TRBJ1-1
size: NA
D: TRBD1
V: TRBV6-1
DNA: TGTGCCAGCAGTGCGTCCGGGACAGGGGGCCACGGGAACACTGAAGCTTTCTTT
CDR3: CASSASGTGGHGNTEAFF

J: TRBJ2-4
size: NA
D: NA
V: TRBV7-2
DNA: TGTGCCAGCAGCTTAGGCGGGTTTATTGCCAAAAACATTCAGTACTTC
CDR3: CASSLGGFIAKNIQYF

J: TRBJ1-2
size: once
D: NA
V: TRBV3-1
DNA: TGTGCCAGCAGCCAAGAAAGGAAACAGACCTTC
CDR3: CASSQERKQTF

J: TRBJ1-2
size: NA
D: TRBD1
V: TRBV20-1
DNA: TGCAGTGCTAGAGTCTGGGACAGCCTAATGGGGGGGGGCTACACCTTC
CDR3: CSARVWDSLMGGGYTF

J: TRBJ2-1
size: few
D: TRBD2
V: TRBV5-1
DNA: TGCGCCAGCAGCTTGGGAGGGACTAATTTCGATGAGCAGTTCTTC
CDR3: CASSLGGTNFDEQFF

J: TRBJ2-7
size: few
D: TRBD1
V: TRBV4-1
DNA: TGCGCCAGCAGCCTGGGACAGTCTGGGGGCGAGCAGTACTTC
CDR3: CASSLGQSGGEQYF

J: TRBJ2-4
size: few
D: NA
V: TRBV5-5
DNA: TGTGCCAGCAGCCCCACCCGCGCAATAGAGCAGTACTTC
CDR3: CASSPTRAIEQYF

J: TRBJ2-5
size: NA
D: NA
V: TRBV20-1
DNA: TGCAGTGCATGGACAGCTGGGGAGACCCAGTACTTC
CDR3: CSAWTAGETQYF

J: TRBJ2-1
size: few
D: TRBD2
V: TRBV29-1
DNA: TGCAGCGTTTATTCCGGGTACGGGAGGTTGAGCTCCTACAATGAGCAGTTCTTC
CDR3: CSVYSGYGRLSSYNEQFF

J: TRBJ2-7
size: NA
D: NA
V: TRBV6-5
DNA: TGTGCCAGCAGACGATCCAACGACAGAGCCTCCTACGAGCAGTACTTC
CDR3: CASRRSNDRASYEQYF

J: TRBJ1-5
size: NA
D: NA
V: TRBV19
DNA: TGTGCCAGTAGTATTAAGGCCTACAATCAGCCCCAGCATTTT
CDR3: CASSIKAYNQPQHF

J: TRBJ2-3
size: NA
D: TRBD1
V: TRBV7-2
DNA: TGTGCCAGCAGAACCGGGACAGGGACAGATACGCAGTATTTT
CDR3: CASRTGTGTDTQYF

J: TRBJ2-5
size: few
D: NA
V: TRBV18
DNA: TGTGCCAGCTCCCGACAACGGACCCAGTACTTC
CDR3: CASSRQRTQYF

J: TRBJ2-3
size: few
D: NA
V: TRBV5-1
DNA: TGCGCCAGCAGCGCGGGGACTCAGGATACGCAGTATTTT
CDR3: CASSAGTQDTQYF

J: TRBJ2-3
size: NA
D: TRBD2
V: TRBV12-3/TRBV12-4
DNA: TGTGCCAGCAGTCCGGCTAGCGGGGGGCGAGGAGATACGCAGTATTTT
CDR3: CASSPASGGRGDTQYF

J: TRBJ2-5
size: few
D: TRBD2
V: TRBV5-1
DNA: TGCGCCAGCAGCTCCGGACTAGCGGGGGACACAGAGACCCAGTACTTC
CDR3: CASSSGLAGDTETQYF

J: TRBJ1-5
size: NA
D: NA
V: TRBV5-1
DNA: TGCGCCAGCAGCTTGGTCCCTGTCGGCGGCAATCAGCCCCAGCATTTT
CDR3: CASSLVPVGGNQPQHF

J: TRBJ2-7
size: once
D: NA
V: TRBV6-2/TRBV6-3
DNA: TGTGCCAGCAGTTACGGGGACGGGTACGAGCAGTACTTC
CDR3: CASSYGDGYEQYF

J: TRBJ2-7
size: few
D: TRBD2
V: TRBV27
DNA: TGTGCCAGCAGTTTAATGCGGGAGAGGCCCTACGAGCAGTACTTC
CDR3: CASSLMRERPYEQYF

J: TRBJ1-4
size: few
D: NA
V: TRBV14
DNA: TGTGCCAGCAGCCAAGTGGGTCCGTTGAGTAACATAGCCGACGAAAAACTGTTTTTT
CDR3: CASSQVGPLSNIADEKLFF

J: TRBJ2-1
size: few
D: NA
V: TRBV7-6
DNA: TGTGCCAGCAGCTTAGATAGCGAGAGGGCCGCCGATGAGCAGTTCTTC
CDR3: CASSLDSERAADEQFF

J: TRBJ2-3
size: NA
D: NA
V: TRBV20-1
DNA: TGCAACCTAAACCTTCGGCGGGAAGCTAGCACAGATACGCAGTATTTT
CDR3: CNLNLRREASTDTQYF

J: TRBJ1-2
size: few
D: TRBD1
V: TRBV10-3
DNA: TGTGCCATCAGTGACCCACTTCGGACAGGACATAACTATGGCTACACCTTC
CDR3: CAISDPLRTGHNYGYTF

J: TRBJ2-1
size: NA
D: TRBD1
V: TRBV5-1
DNA: TGCGCCAGCAGCGTGTCGATACAGGGGAATGAGCAGTTCTTC
CDR3: CASSVSIQGNEQFF

J: TRBJ2-1
size: few
D: NA
V: TRBV5-1
DNA: TGCGCCAGCAGCTTGGTCCCCCAAAACAATGAGCAGTTCTTC
CDR3: CASSLVPQNNEQFF

J: TRBJ2-1
size: NA
D: TRBD2
V: TRBV7-2
DNA: TGTGCCAGCAGCTTAGCCCTCCCATCGGCGGGAGGCAATGAGCTGTTCTTC
CDR3: CASSLALPSAGGNELFF

J: TRBJ2-1
size: few
D: NA
V: TRBV7-9
DNA: TGTGCCAGCAGCCCCCCAGCTCAGGGGATTGCCTACAATGAGCAGTTCTTC
CDR3: CASSPPAQGIAYNEQFF

J: TRBJ2-3
size: NA
D: NA
V: TRBV29-1
DNA: TGCAGCGTTGATGGTCCAGATACGCAGTATTTT
CDR3: CSVDGPDTQYF

J: TRBJ1-2
size: few
D: NA
V: TRBV28
DNA: TGTGCCAGCAGTTTACAGGACGGTTACTATGGCTACACCTTC
CDR3: CASSLQDGYYGYTF

J: TRBJ1-4
size: NA
D: NA
V: TRBV25-1
DNA: TGTGCCAGCAGTCAGTGGACAGCCCAGAATGAAAAACTGTTTTTT
CDR3: CASSQWTAQNEKLFF

J: TRBJ1-4
size: NA
D: TRBD1
V: TRBV12-3/TRBV12-4
DNA: TGTGTCAGCAGTGCCGACAGGGATGGGACAACTAATGAAAAACTGTTTTTT
CDR3: CVSSADRDGTTNEKLFF

J: TRBJ1-1
size: few
D: TRBD1
V: TRBV6-5
DNA: TGTGCCAGCAGTTTCGACAGGGTAACTGAAGCTTTCTTT
CDR3: CASSFDRVTEAFF

J: TRBJ2-6
size: NA
D: NA
V: TRBV4-2
DNA: TGTGCCAGCAGCCAACCCCAGGGGAAGCCCTCTGGGGCCAACGTCCTGACTTTC
CDR3: CASSQPQGKPSGANVLTF

J: TRBJ2-4
size: once
D: NA
V: TRBV20-1
DNA: TGCAGTGCGAGGGGCAGCCCAGGAGGCGCCAAAAACATTCAGTACTTC
CDR3: CSARGSPGGAKNIQYF

J: TRBJ2-1
size: NA
D: TRBD2
V: TRBV4-3
DNA: TGCGCCAGCAGCCCCGCACTCGTAGCGGGCGTTTACAATGAGCAGTTCTTC
CDR3: CASSPALVAGVYNEQFF

J: TRBJ1-2
size: NA
D: NA
V: TRBV5-1
DNA: TGCGCCAGCAGCTTGGCCGTGCCAAACTATGGCTACACCTTC
CDR3: CASSLAVPNYGYTF

J: TRBJ1-2
size: few
D: TRBD1
V: TRBV10-3
DNA: TGTGCCATCAGTGGGAAGGACAGGGACGACTATGGCTACACCTTC
CDR3: CAISGKDRDDYGYTF

J: TRBJ2-3
size: NA
D: NA
V: TRBV24-1
DNA: TGTGCCACCAGTGATCCAGGTGCAGATACGCAGTATTTT
CDR3: CATSDPGADTQYF